This entry describes one T cell receptor (beta chain). The antigen this receptor binds is unknown. Base qualities are not at hand, and no much larger clone is one base apart. This entry comes from a study of shared clonotypes between healthy human individuals (dated by TCRdb to the early 2020s). For the wider study: The cohort comprised two women and a few men aged 18 to 49 years. Leukapheresis yielded between about 0.85 and 9.5 billion PBMCs per donor. Per donor, three plates each were used for CD4 naive and CD4 memory, two for CD8 naive, and one for CD8 memory. The study deeply sequenced blood TCR repertoires of about 5 healthy adults to estimate repertoire size and the extent of clonotype sharing between individuals. To increase sequencing depth and limit assay-specific biases, TCR repertoire library preparation and sequencing were carried out by different laboratories using diverse techniques. General conclusions and limits of the study: The genetic and exposure-history diversity represented was limited by the small number of donors. Sampling was restricted to blood, and TCR repertoires in tissue are likely to differ from TCR repertoires in blood. Incomplete sequencing was indicated by rarefaction of sorted-subset datasets, despite the large sequencing depth. Naive subsets generally had larger estimated clonotype richness than memory subsets did. Pairwise subsampling led to the expectation that sequencing depth would affect the degree of clonotype sharing among donors. Sharing across a handful of donors was observed for about 5% of naive CD4, over 3% of naive CD8, 2% to 2.5% of memory CD4, and around 0.4% of memory CD8 clonotypes. Compared with non-shared clonotypes, the clonotypes found in all four sorted-subset donors had higher generation probabilities.

The CDR3 measures 13 amino acids from cysteine to phenylalanine. The kept DNA is CDR3 alone, 39 bases in frame from the first base. V drops 6 bases and J drops 2 bases, leaving 11 bases in between. CDR1 and CDR2, looked up from the germline V gene, are SGHDT and YYEEEE. Donors were healthy HIV-negative adults with no recently reported acute infections or vaccinations. Only Caucasian adults living in Nashville, Tennessee, USA were represented among the donors. Magnetic negative selection was used to enrich CD4+ T cells, after which naive cells were positively selected on CD45RA and the negative fraction became the memory subset. After blood collection by leukapheresis, PBMCs were isolated using Ficoll-Histopaque density gradient centrifugation and then cryopreserved in the vapor phase of liquid nitrogen. Analytical flow cytometry was used to check the purity and quantity of each magnetically sorted T cell population. Each sorted fraction had its genomic DNA isolated and then quantified by UV absorbance on a Nanodrop 2000c.

Using the deep immunoSEQ assay, multiplex PCR amplified TCR CDR3 regions from genomic DNA. Extracted genomic DNA from each cell subset was spread evenly across all wells of several immunoSEQ 96-well plates, with each plate serving as a replicate. For sorted subsets, approximately 200 ng of genomic DNA, equivalent to 30,000 or so T cell genomes, went into each replicate PCR. The purified libraries were quantified using a Qubit 3.0 fluorometer, sized with a Bioanalyzer 2100, and then quantified again using the KAPA Library Quantification kit. Every immunoSEQ 96-well plate was sequenced on a separate single-read 150-cycle Illumina NextSeq 550 flow cell. For the original study's pipeline: Because the immunoSEQ output included only junctional sequences and no quality scores, the filtering could not be the same as the filtering used for full-length reads. To assign V/J genes and CDR3, sequences were annotated using PyIR, a Python wrapper for IgBLAST v1.9, with IMGT germline references. Any read was removed if the V/J assignment was weak (E-value above 1e-6), the CDR3 was missing, or the read contained stop codons, out-of-frame junctions, or ambiguous translated residues. V3J clonotypes were defined as sequences sharing the same inferred V gene, J gene, and CDR3 amino acid sequence. Percentage overlap between repertoires was calculated by dividing the number of shared unique clonotypes by the size of the smaller repertoire. Richness of each repertoire was evaluated using RTK rarefaction, the Chao1 estimator, and Recon v2.1 estimates of unobserved clonotypes. OLGA was used to compute generation probabilities for all TCRbeta clonotypes that the gDNA method yielded from a handful of donors. As stored in TCRdb, this immuneACCESS dataset retains in-frame rearrangements with V and J assigned. A fraction of the clones does not appear; measured against another copy, unresolved V genes explain less than half of the discrepancy, and the remainder lacks a known reason. V, J and clone size are those of that table, while D and trimming were read from the DNA. The sample contains just over 2,000,000 clones, around 95% of them found a single time. The ten largest account for more than 0.1% of the sample.

Input material: naive CD4+ T cells sorted from blood. The meaning of the sample's cell subset or site label: CD45RA+ positively selected. The chain couples TRBV5-6 to TRBJ2-5; tentative D gene TRBD1, with 6 bases matching. This TCR was sampled from a man between 18 and 29 years old in good health. The DNA sequence is given as TGTGCCAGCAAGAGGACAGCTCAAGAGACCCAGTACTTC. It translates as CASKRTAQETQYF. Here the CDR3 is joined to the reference TRBV5-6 and TRBJ2-5 genes, and the full variable domain is: DAGVTQSPTHLIKTRGQQVTLRCSPKSGHDTVSWYQQALGQGPQFIFQYYEEEERQRGNFPDRFSGHQFPNYSSELNVNALLLGDSALYLCASKRTAQETQYFGPGTRLLVL.